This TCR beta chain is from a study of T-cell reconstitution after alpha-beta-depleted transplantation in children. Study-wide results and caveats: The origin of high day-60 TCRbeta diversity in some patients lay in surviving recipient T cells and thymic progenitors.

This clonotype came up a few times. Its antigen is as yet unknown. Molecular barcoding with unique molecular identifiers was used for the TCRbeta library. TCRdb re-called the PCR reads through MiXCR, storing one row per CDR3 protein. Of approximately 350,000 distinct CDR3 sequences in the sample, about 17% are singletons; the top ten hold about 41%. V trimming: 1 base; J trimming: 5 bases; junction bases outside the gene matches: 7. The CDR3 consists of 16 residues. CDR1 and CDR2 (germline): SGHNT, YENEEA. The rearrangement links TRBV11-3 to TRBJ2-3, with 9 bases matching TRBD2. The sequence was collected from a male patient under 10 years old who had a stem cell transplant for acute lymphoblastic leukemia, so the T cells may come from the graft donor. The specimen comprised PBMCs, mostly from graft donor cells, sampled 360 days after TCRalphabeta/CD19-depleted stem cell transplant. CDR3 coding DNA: TGTGCCAGCAGCTTAGGAGTAGCGGGAGCTGAAGATACGCAGTATTTT. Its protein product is CASSLGVAGAEDTQYF.